This is a list of T cell receptor beta chains from one sample in a study of CD8 T cell repertoires and HIV-1 epitope variants. For these TCRs, the target antigens are not known. Libraries were prepared by immunoSEQ multiplex PCR; TCRdb keeps only in-frame clonotypes and omits some of them. Altogether several thousand clones are present, about three fifths being singletons, with the ten largest covering about 46%. Source material: cultured CD8+ T cells derived from PBMCs. The receptor set was obtained from a male donor with HIV. The CDR3 runs from the conserved cysteine through the conserved F or W. The D gene is left open where the match is weak. Size tells how often a clone was seen (once, few, many) or the class of an expanded clone, and some rows leave it out.

abundance	v_gene	d_gene	j_gene	CDR3aa
-	TRBV7-2	TRBD2	TRBJ2-7	CASSLGSGTSGLGGQYF
-	TRBV6-1	TRBD2	TRBJ2-1	CATGGYEQFF
-	TRBV7-2	-	TRBJ1-3	CASSLEGQLPGNTIYF
-	TRBV11-3	TRBD2	TRBJ2-1	CASSSLSGRDEQFF
large	TRBV7-8	TRBD1	TRBJ2-1	CASSLAGQGSYNEQFF
-	TRBV19	TRBD2	TRBJ2-3	CASSPGTSGIVITDTQYF
once	TRBV27	-	-	CASSDVLGSVGEQYF
-	TRBV5-1	-	TRBJ2-7	CASSLEGMEYEQYF
-	TRBV7-7	-	TRBJ2-2	CASSLDPNTGELFF
-	TRBV28	-	TRBJ2-7	CASSSPTGLDSYEQYF
few	TRBV7-6	-	TRBJ2-7	CASSLEADSYYEQYF
-	TRBV7-9	-	TRBJ1-1	CASSLAGGRGAEGAEAFF
-	TRBV28	-	TRBJ1-1	CASRGMRAEAFF
once	TRBV28	-	TRBJ2-1	CASSSSLFAGTYNEQFF
-	TRBV5-1	-	TRBJ1-1	CASIGGETKAFF
-	TRBV7-9	-	TRBJ1-1	CASSPRQGVLTNTEAFF
few	TRBV9	TRBD1	TRBJ2-1	CASSVVGGGQGSYNEQFF